This T cell receptor (beta chain) was retrieved from a study of blood T cells in healthy people across ages. The second PCR ran roughly 6 to 11 cycles with a sample-barcoded 5' primer and J-beta primers. TCRdb used MiXCR to reprocess the 5' RACE reads, holding one entry per CDR3 protein. The table records hundreds of thousands of distinct CDR3 sequences, 20% to 25% of them present only once. Collection of 8.5 to 10 milliliters of peripheral blood was performed for each donor. Each sample used at least 7 million PBMCs. Per sample, no less than 5.5 micrograms of total RNA were extracted. Study-wide results and limits: Without sorted subsets, naive and antigen-experienced compartments could not be conclusively compared.

A note on this clonotype: No antigen is known for it.

The CDR3 spans 15 residues. Germline CDR1 is LGHDT and CDR2 is YNNKEL (reference sequence). The V gene lost 0 bases and the J gene lost 2 bases, with 10 bases spanning the gap. This TCR was recovered from a man in his sixties or seventies in good health. The genes are TRBV3-1 and TRBJ2-5; D not certain. Sample: blood. The CDR3 sequence is CASSQDLGNQETQYF. The CDR3 region has the DNA TGTGCCAGCAGCCAAGATTTAGGGAATCAAGAGACCCAGTACTTC.